A selection of T cell receptor beta chains follows, all from one sample in a study of immune heterogeneity within non-small cell lung tumors. MiXCR, applied by TCRdb to the multiplex PCR reads, yields one record per CDR3 protein. The sample carries about 3,000 distinct CDR3 sequences, around 49% recorded once. Sequencing input: lung tumor tissue. The receptors were gathered from a man between 65 and 85 years old with non-small cell lung cancer. The CDR3 runs from the conserved cysteine through the conserved F or W. D genes are given only for firm matches. Rows give clone size only sometimes, using once, few, many, or a class for an expanded clone.

size	V	D	J	DNA	CDR3
NA	TRBV6-2/TRBV6-3	NA	TRBJ1-6	TGTGCCAGCAGTGGGGGAGAAAACCGTAATTCACCCCTCCACTTT	CASSGGENRNSPLHF
NA	TRBV29-1	NA	TRBJ1-2	TGCAGCGTTGGCCCGGGACAAGCATATGGCTACACCTTC	CSVGPGQAYGYTF
once	TRBV6-1	NA	TRBJ2-7	TGTGCCAGCGCCAGGGAAATGGGTTACGAGCAGTACTTC	CASAREMGYEQYF
few	TRBV6-5	NA	TRBJ1-2	TGTGCCAGCAGTTACGCCGGGGCCCAAAACTATGGCTACACCTTC	CASSYAGAQNYGYTF
NA	TRBV5-1	NA	TRBJ2-1	TGCGCCAGCAGCGGGGGTGGGGGGGCTAGCTCCTACAATGAGCAGTTCTTC	CASSGGGGASSYNEQFF
NA	TRBV11-3	NA	TRBJ1-5	TGTGCCAGCAGCTTATATAGCAATCAGCCCCAGCATTTT	CASSLYSNQPQHF
NA	TRBV4-2	NA	TRBJ2-7	TGTGCCAGCAGCCAAGGGGACCTAGCCTACGAGCAGTACTTC	CASSQGDLAYEQYF
NA	TRBV27	TRBD2	TRBJ2-5	TGTGCCAGCGAGGAGCGGGAGTTCGATGAGACCCAGTACTTC	CASEEREFDETQYF
NA	TRBV27	NA	TRBJ2-7	TGTGCCAGCAGTGAACTGGACAACCGGAGAGAGCAGTACTTC	CASSELDNRREQYF
NA	TRBV20-1	NA	TRBJ1-1	TGCAGTGCTAGAACGGGGGAAATGTGGACTGAAGCTTTCTTT	CSARTGEMWTEAFF
few	TRBV11-3	TRBD1	TRBJ2-2	TGTGCCAGCAGCCCCAGGGGGATGAACGGGGAGCTGTTTTTT	CASSPRGMNGELFF
NA	TRBV6-6	NA	TRBJ1-3	TGTGCCAGCAGTTACTCTGGTACTGGAAACACCATATATTTT	CASSYSGTGNTIYF
NA	TRBV4-3	NA	TRBJ1-2	TGCGCCAGCAGCCAAGAAAGGACTCTAACGGCCTGGGGCTACACCTTC	CASSQERTLTAWGYTF
NA	TRBV12-3/TRBV12-4	NA	TRBJ1-1	TGTGCCAGCAGTTTAGTCCAGGGGAGGATACTAAACCCTCCCGAGGGCTCTGAAGCTTTCTTT	CASSLVQGRILNPPEGSEAFF
large	TRBV27	NA	TRBJ2-1	TGTGCCAGCAGTTTATATGGGGAGAACAATGAGCAGTTCTTC	CASSLYGENNEQFF
large	TRBV6-6	NA	TRBJ2-7	TGTGCCAGCAGTTACTCGGGCAACGACGAGCAGTACTTC	CASSYSGNDEQYF
NA	TRBV6-1	NA	TRBJ2-1	TGTGCCAGCAGTGAGGGACTTGGGGGGACCGATGAGCAGTTCTTC	CASSEGLGGTDEQFF
NA	TRBV20-1	NA	TRBJ2-7	TGCAGTGCTAGGTCGGGGGTCCTCTACGAGCAGTACTTC	CSARSGVLYEQYF
few	TRBV27	NA	TRBJ1-2	TGTGCCAGCAGCGGACTTACAGGGTTTGCGGGTGGCTACACCTTC	CASSGLTGFAGGYTF
NA	TRBV7-8	NA	TRBJ2-7	TGTGCCAGCAGCATAACGACCTGCGAGCAGTACTTC	CASSITTCEQYF
NA	TRBV3-1	NA	TRBJ2-7	TGTGCCAGCAGCCAGGGGCGGGGCATCTCCTACGAGCAGTACTTC	CASSQGRGISYEQYF
NA	TRBV4-2	NA	TRBJ1-3	TGTGCCAGCAGCCAAGATCGCGCGGGGGCTGGAAACACCATATATTTT	CASSQDRAGAGNTIYF
NA	TRBV20-1	NA	TRBJ2-1	TGCAGTGCTAGCGATCGGGCCCCAGGTATGATAAATGAGCAGTTCTTC	CSASDRAPGMINEQFF
few	TRBV20-1	NA	TRBJ2-3	TGCAGTGCTATTATTACGGACTTTACTAGCACAGATACGCAGTATTTT	CSAIITDFTSTDTQYF
NA	TRBV6-1	TRBD2	TRBJ2-1	TGTGCCAGCAGTGCGGGACTAGAGCAGTTCTTC	CASSAGLEQFF
NA	TRBV12-3/TRBV12-4	NA	TRBJ2-5	TGTGCCAGCAGTCTGGGGATCGAGGCCCAGTACTTC	CASSLGIEAQYF
NA	TRBV6-5	NA	TRBJ2-3	TGTGCCAGCAGTTATAGGGCAGGTCAAGACGAAGTTACGCAGTATTTT	CASSYRAGQDEVTQYF
NA	TRBV12-3/TRBV12-4	NA	TRBJ1-5	TGTGCCAGCAGCCTAACCAATTTGGCACAGCATTTT	CASSLTNLAQHF
few	TRBV19	TRBD2	TRBJ2-3	TGTGCCAGTAGTATAGGCCCAGCGGGAGGGAGGCCAGATACGCAGTATTTT	CASSIGPAGGRPDTQYF
NA	TRBV6-1	NA	TRBJ2-2	TGTGCCAGCAGCGACCGCACCGGGGAGCTGTTTTTT	CASSDRTGELFF
NA	TRBV7-2	NA	TRBJ2-2	TGTGCCAGCAGCTTCCACCCGCACACCGGGGAGCTGTTTTTT	CASSFHPHTGELFF
few	TRBV6-1	NA	TRBJ1-4	TGTGCCAGCAGTGATAAGGGCTACAATGAAAAACTGTTTTTT	CASSDKGYNEKLFF
NA	TRBV27	NA	TRBJ1-1	TGTGCCAGCAGTCGACGCAGAGACCTTAACACTGAAGCTTTCTTT	CASSRRRDLNTEAFF
NA	TRBV7-6	TRBD1	TRBJ2-1	TGTGCCAGCATCATCAGGACAGGGTATGAGCAGTTCTTC	CASIIRTGYEQFF
NA	TRBV12-3/TRBV12-4	NA	TRBJ1-6	TGTGCCAGCGGACAGAGGAGCTCCTATAATTCACCCCTCCACTTT	CASGQRSSYNSPLHF
NA	TRBV6-2/TRBV6-3	TRBD1	TRBJ1-3	TGTGCCAGCAGAAATTATGGACAGGGGAGTGGAAACACCATATATTTT	CASRNYGQGSGNTIYF
few	TRBV6-5	NA	TRBJ2-1	TGTGCCAGCAGTTACTCGAGGAAGCTTACTATTAGGAATGAGCAGTTCTTC	CASSYSRKLTIRNEQFF
NA	TRBV28	TRBD1	TRBJ1-3	TGTGCCAGCAGGGGACAGGGGTCTGGAAACACCATATATTTT	CASRGQGSGNTIYF
NA	TRBV6-5	NA	TRBJ2-1	TGTGCCAGCAGTTCTACGACTAGACTCGCCAATGAGCAGTTCTTC	CASSSTTRLANEQFF
once	TRBV30	NA	TRBJ2-6	TGTGCCTGGAGCGGGGCCAACGTCCTGACTTTC	CAWSGANVLTF
few	TRBV3-1	TRBD2	TRBJ2-2	TGTGCCAGCAGGTGGACTAGCGGGAACGCGAACACCGGGGAGCTGTTTTTT	CASRWTSGNANTGELFF
NA	TRBV27	TRBD1	TRBJ1-5	TGTGCCAGCAGCTGGGGGACAGGGGGCAATCAGCCCCAGCATTTT	CASSWGTGGNQPQHF
NA	TRBV11-1	NA	TRBJ2-7	TGTGCCAGCAGCTCCGACAGGATCTACGAGCAGTACTTC	CASSSDRIYEQYF
few	TRBV19	TRBD1	TRBJ2-5	TGTGCCAGTAGTATACTTCCTGGACAGGGGGGGGAGACCCAGTACTTC	CASSILPGQGGETQYF